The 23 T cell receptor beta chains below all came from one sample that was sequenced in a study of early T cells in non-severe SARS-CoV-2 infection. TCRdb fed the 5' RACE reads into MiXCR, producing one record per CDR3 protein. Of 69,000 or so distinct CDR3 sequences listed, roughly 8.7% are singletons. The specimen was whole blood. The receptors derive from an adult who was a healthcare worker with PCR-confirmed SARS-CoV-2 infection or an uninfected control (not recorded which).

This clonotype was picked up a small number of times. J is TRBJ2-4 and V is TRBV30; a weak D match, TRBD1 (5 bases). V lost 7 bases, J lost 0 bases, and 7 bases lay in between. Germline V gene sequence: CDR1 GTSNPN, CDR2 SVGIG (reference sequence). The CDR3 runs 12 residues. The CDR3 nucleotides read TGTGCCTTGACAGTAGCCAAAAACATTCAGTACTTC. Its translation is CALTVAKNIQYF.

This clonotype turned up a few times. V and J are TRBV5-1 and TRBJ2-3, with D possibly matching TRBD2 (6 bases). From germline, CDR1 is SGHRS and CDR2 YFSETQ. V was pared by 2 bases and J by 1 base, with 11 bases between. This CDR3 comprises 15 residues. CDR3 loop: CASSFGSGGTDTQYF. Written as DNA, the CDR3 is TGCGCCAGCAGCTTTGGTAGCGGTGGCACAGATACGCAGTATTTT.

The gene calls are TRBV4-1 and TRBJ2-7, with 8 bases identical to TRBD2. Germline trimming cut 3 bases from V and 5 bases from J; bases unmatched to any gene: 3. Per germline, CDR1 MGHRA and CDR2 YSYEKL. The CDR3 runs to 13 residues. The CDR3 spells CASSQGLGHEQYF. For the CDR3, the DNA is TGCGCCAGCAGCCAGGGACTAGGCCACGAGCAGTACTTC.

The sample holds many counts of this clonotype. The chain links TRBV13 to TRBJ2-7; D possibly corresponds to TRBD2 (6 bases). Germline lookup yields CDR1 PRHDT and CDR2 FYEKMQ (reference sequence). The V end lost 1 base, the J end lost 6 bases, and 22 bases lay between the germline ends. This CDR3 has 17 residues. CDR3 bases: TGTGCCAGCAGCTTAGATCGGGGGATGGGCCGAATCGGCGAGCAGTACTTC. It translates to CASSLDRGMGRIGEQYF.

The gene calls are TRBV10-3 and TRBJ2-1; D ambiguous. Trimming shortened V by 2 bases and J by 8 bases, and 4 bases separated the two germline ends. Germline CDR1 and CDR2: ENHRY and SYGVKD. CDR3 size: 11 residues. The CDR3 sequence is CAISETDEQFF. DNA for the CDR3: TGTGCCATCAGTGAGACGGATGAGCAGTTCTTC.

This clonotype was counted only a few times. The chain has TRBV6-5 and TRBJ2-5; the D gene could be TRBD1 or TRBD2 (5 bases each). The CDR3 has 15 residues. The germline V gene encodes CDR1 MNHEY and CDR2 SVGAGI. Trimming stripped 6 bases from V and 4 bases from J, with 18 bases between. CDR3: CASSRDRGRGETQYF. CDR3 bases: TGTGCCAGCAGCCGGGATCGGGGAAGGGGAGAGACCCAGTACTTC.

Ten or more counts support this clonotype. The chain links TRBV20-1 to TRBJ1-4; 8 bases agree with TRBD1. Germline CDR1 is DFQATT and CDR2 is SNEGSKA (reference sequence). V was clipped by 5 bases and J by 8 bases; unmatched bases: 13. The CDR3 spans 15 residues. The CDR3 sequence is CSAFTFDRGGEKLFF. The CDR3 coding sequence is TGCAGTGCTTTTACTTTTGACAGGGGAGGAGAAAAACTGTTTTTT.

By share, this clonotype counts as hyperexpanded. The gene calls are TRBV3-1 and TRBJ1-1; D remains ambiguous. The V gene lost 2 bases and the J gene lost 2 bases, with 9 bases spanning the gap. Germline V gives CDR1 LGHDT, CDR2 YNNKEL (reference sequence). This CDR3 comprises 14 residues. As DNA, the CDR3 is TGTGCCAGCAGCCAAATTCCGGAAAACACTGAAGCTTTCTTT. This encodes CASSQIPENTEAFF.

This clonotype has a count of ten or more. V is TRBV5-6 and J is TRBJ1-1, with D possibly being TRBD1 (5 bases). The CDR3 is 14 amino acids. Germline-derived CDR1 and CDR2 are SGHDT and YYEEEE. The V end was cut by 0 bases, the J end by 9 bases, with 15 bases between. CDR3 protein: CASSLGYWGPKAFF. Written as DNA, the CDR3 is TGTGCCAGCAGCTTGGGTTATTGGGGACCTAAAGCTTTCTTT. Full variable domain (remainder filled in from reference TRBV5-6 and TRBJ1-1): DAGVTQSPTHLIKTRGQQVTLRCSPKSGHDTVSWYQQALGQGPQFIFQYYEEEERQRGNFPDRFSGHQFPNYSSELNVNALLLGDSALYLCASSLGYWGPKAFFGQGTRLTVV.

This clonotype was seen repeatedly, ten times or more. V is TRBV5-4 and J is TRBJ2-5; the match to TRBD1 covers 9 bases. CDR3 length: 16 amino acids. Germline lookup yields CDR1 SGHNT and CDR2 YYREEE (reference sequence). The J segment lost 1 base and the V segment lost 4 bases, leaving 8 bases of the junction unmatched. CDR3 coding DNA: TGTGCCAGCAGCAACCAGGACAGGGGTGTCCAAGAGACCCAGTACTTC. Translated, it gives CASSNQDRGVQETQYF.

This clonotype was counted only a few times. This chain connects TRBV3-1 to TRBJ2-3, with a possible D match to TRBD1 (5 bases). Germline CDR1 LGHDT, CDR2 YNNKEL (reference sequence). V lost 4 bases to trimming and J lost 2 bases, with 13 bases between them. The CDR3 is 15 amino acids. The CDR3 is CASSPTQGFTDTQYF. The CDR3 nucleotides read TGTGCCAGCAGCCCTACCCAGGGATTCACAGATACGCAGTATTTT.

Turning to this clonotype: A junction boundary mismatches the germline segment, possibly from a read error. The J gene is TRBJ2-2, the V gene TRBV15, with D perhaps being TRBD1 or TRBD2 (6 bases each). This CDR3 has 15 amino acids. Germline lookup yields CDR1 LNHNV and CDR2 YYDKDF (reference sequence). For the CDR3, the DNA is TGTGTCACCAGCAGAGTCGGGGGCTTCACCGGGGAGCTGTTTTTT. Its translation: CVTSRVGGFTGELFF. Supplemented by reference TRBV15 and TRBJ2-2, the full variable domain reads DAMVIQNPRYQVTQFGKPVTLSCSQTLNHNVMYWYQQKSSQAPKLLFHYYDKDFNNEADTPDNFQSRRPNTSFCFLDIRSPGLGDTAMYLCVTSRVGGFTGELFFGEGSRLTVL.

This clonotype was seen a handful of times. The CDR3: CASSPATDGKLFF. As DNA, the CDR3 is TGTGCCAGCAGCCCGGCGACAGATGGAAAACTGTTTTTT. The V gene is TRBV7-9, the J gene TRBJ1-4; tentatively, D is TRBD1 (5 bases). Germline CDR1 reads SEHNR; CDR2 reads FQNEAQ (reference sequence). V was shortened by 5 bases and J by 10 bases, with 14 bases between the two germline ends. This CDR3 is 13 amino acids long.

For the CDR3, the DNA is TGTGCCAGCAGCCCCGCAGCTAGCGGGAGCAATGAGCAGTTCTTC. It translates to CASSPAASGSNEQFF. The chain recombines TRBV11-2 with TRBJ2-1; 10 bases line up with TRBD2. The CDR3 length is 15 residues. Trimming cost V 5 bases and J 6 bases; bases outside gene matches: 7. The germline V gene encodes CDR1 SGHAT and CDR2 FQNNGV.

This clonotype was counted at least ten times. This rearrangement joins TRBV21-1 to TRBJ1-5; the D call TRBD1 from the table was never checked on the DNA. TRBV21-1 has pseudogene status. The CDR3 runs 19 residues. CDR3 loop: CASSMTGGTGPQGNQPQHF. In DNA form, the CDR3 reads TGTGCCAGCAGCATGACGGGTGGTACAGGCCCCCAGGGCAATCAGCCCCAGCATTTT.

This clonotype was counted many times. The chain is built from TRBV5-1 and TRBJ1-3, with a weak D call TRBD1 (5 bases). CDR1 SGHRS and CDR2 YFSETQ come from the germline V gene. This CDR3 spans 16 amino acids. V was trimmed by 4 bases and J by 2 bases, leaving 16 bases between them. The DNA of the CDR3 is TGCGCCAGCAGCCGTGAAGTCGGCAGGGCTGGAAACACCATATATTTT. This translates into CASSREVGRAGNTIYF.

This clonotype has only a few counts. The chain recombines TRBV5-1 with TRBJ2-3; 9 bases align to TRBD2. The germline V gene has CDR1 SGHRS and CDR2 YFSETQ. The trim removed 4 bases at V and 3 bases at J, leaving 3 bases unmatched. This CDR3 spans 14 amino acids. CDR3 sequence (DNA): TGCGCCAGCAGCCGCGGGGGGGCAACAGATACGCAGTATTTT. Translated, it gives CASSRGGATDTQYF.

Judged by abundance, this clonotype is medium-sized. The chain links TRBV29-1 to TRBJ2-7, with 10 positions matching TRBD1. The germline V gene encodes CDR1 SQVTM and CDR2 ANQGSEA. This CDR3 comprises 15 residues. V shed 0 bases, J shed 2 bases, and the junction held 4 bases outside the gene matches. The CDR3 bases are TGCAGCGTTGAAGATCCGACAGGGGGCCCCTACGAGCAGTACTTC. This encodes CSVEDPTGGPYEQYF.

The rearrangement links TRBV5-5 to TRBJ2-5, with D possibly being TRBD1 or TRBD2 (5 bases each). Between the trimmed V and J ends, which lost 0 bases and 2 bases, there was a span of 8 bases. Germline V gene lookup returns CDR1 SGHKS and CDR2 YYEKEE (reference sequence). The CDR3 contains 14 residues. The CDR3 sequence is CASSLVWGQETQYF. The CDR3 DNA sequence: TGTGCCAGCAGCTTGGTATGGGGGCAAGAGACCCAGTACTTC. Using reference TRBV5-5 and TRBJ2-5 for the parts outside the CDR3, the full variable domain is DAGVTQSPTHLIKTRGQQVTLRCSPISGHKSVSWYQQVLGQGPQFIFQYYEKEERGRGNFPDRFSARQFPNYSSELNVNALLLGDSALYLCASSLVWGQETQYFGPGTRLLVL.

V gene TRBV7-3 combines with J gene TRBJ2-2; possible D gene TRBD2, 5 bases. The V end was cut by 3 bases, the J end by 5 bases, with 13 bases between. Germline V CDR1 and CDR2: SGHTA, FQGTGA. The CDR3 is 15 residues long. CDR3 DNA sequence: TGTGCCAGCAGCTTCACCCCGACTAATACCGGGGAGCTGTTTTTT. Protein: CASSFTPTNTGELFF.

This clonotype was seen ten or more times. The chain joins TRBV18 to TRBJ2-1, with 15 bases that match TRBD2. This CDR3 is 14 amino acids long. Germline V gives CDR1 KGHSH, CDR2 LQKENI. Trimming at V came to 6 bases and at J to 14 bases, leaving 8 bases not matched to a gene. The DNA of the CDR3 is TGTGCCAGCTCCTCCGGGACTAGCGGGAGGCCTGAGTTCTTC. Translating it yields CASSSGTSGRPEFF.

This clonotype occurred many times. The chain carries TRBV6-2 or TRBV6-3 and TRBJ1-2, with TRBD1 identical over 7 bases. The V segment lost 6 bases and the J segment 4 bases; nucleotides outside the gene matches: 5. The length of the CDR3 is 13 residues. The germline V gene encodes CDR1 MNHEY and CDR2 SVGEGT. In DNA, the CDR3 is TGTGCCAGCAGGGACAGGAGCTTCTATGGCTACACCTTC. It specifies CASRDRSFYGYTF.

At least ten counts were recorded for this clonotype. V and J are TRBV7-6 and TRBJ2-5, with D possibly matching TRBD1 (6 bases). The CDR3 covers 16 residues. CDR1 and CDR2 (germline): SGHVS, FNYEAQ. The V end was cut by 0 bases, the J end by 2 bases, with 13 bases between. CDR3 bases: TGTGCCAGCAGCTTAGCGGCCCAAGGGACACAAGAGACCCAGTACTTC. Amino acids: CASSLAAQGTQETQYF. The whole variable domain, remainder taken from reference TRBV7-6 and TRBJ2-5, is GAGVSQSPRYKVTKRGQDVALRCDPISGHVSLYWYRQALGQGPEFLTYFNYEAQQDKSGLPNDRFSAERPEGSISTLTIQRTEQRDSAMYRCASSLAAQGTQETQYFGPGTRLLVL.